This TCR beta chain was observed in a study of radiotherapy plus CTLA-4 blockade in lung cancer. The V and J ends lost 1 base and 0 bases respectively, with 15 bases between them. This CDR3 contains 17 residues. Germline V gene data show CDR1 as SGHDT and CDR2 as YYEEEE. Concerning this clone: Its antigen remains unidentified.

The study, taken as a whole, reports: Early shifts in blood T cell clones, with interferon-beta, reportedly predicted response best. Blood TCR clones of tumor origin expanded after radiotherapy plus ipilimumab.

TCRdb's table, derived via immunoSEQ multiplex PCR, lists solely in-frame clones and lacks some. The sample contains roughly 59,000 clones, 72% of which appear only once. Alongside CTLA-4 blockade with ipilimumab, patients with chemo-refractory metastatic non-small-cell lung cancer received focal radiation. The TCR comes from a human donor with non-small cell lung cancer whose response to radiotherapy plus ipilimumab could not be evaluated. The V and J genes are TRBV5-6 and TRBJ2-3; tentative D call: TRBD2 (7 bases). This specimen consisted of peripheral blood, obtained from a patient treated with radiotherapy plus ipilimumab. Here the CDR3 reads CASSLMRGLTSTDTQYF. The CDR3 DNA reads as TGTGCCAGCAGCTTGATGCGGGGGCTTACTAGCACAGATACGCAGTATTTT.